This TCR beta chain was identified during a study of blood T cells in healthy people across ages. Notes on the study in general: Unknown CMV status may confound age-related changes in expanded clones.

The germline V and J ends were trimmed by 5 bases and 9 bases, with 8 bases remaining between them. This CDR3 has 11 amino acids. Germline CDR1 SEHNR, CDR2 FQNEAQ (reference sequence). The second PCR ran roughly 6 to 11 cycles with a sample-barcoded 5' primer and J-beta primers. TCRdb reanalysed the 5' RACE reads using MiXCR and keeps one entry per CDR3 protein. The sample consists of roughly 1 million distinct CDR3 sequences, roughly 24% of them appearing once. This clonotype was seen a handful of times. Its antigen is still unknown. This same sample was also part of a study on T cells of mothers and their children.

The material sequenced was blood. This clonotype was sampled from a girl aged 2 to 9 in good health. The V call is TRBV7-9, the J call TRBJ2-1, with D unresolved. CDR3 sequence reads: CASSRETEQFF. The CDR3 DNA reads as TGTGCCAGCAGCCGAGAAACTGAGCAGTTCTTC.